This T cell receptor beta chain was recovered during a study of T cells in localized non-small cell lung cancer. The CDR3 is 11 residues long. V gave up 2 bases and J gave up 4 bases, with 1 base separating them. Regarding the study as a whole: The study linked higher blood T cell density to longer overall survival. Multi-region tumor sequencing was not done, so intratumor heterogeneity could not be excluded.

This clone counts as medium-sized (0.01 to 0.1%). Its target is not known. Profiled with immunoSEQ multiplex PCR; TCRdb holds only in-frame clones, not every one. The sample consists of 1,300 or so clones, just under 20% of them appearing once. This chain joins TRBV6-7 and TRBJ2-3; D is ambiguous. TRBV6-7 qualifies as an ORF whose function is uncertain. The clonotype was recovered from a male donor aged 60 or over with stage I lung adenocarcinoma. This sample comprised normal lung tissue next to the tumor, obtained before any cancer treatment. CDR3: CASSYPDTQYF. The CDR3 nucleotides are TGTGCCAGCAGTTACCCAGATACGCAGTATTTT.